This passage covers 2 T cell receptor beta chains from one sample sequenced in a study of cytomegalovirus exposure and HLA in healthy donors. Researchers ran the PCR with 60 Vbeta and 13 Jbeta primers. Only in-frame clones appear in the TCRdb table, and some are missing; sequencing was by immunoSEQ multiplex PCR. The table records 150,000 or so clones, 70% to 90% of them present only once. Sequenced material: PBMCs. These receptor sequences come from a man aged 45 to 65 in good health and CMV-seronegative.

This rearrangement joins TRBV5-1 to TRBJ2-2; D is undetermined. CDR3 length equals 12 residues. V lost 4 bases and J 7 bases, leaving 8 bases between the germline ends. From germline, CDR1 is SGHRS and CDR2 YFSETQ. The CDR3 coding sequence is TGCGCCAGCAGCCTCCTTGTCGGGGAGCTGTTTTTT. It translates to CASSLLVGELFF.

J is TRBJ2-1 and V is TRBV5-1; a weak D match, TRBD2 (5 bases). V shed 1 base and J shed 9 bases, with 8 bases lying between them. The CDR3 is made up of 12 amino acids. Germline values: CDR1 SGHRS, CDR2 YFSETQ. CDR3 DNA: TGCGCCAGCAGCTTGACTAGTGGTGAGCAGTTCTTC. This gives the protein CASSLTSGEQFF.